One sample yielded the 10 T cell receptor beta chains listed below, sequenced in a study of shared clonotypes between healthy human individuals. Clones were sequenced by immunoSEQ multiplex PCR, and TCRdb holds only the in-frame ones, with some missing. The data hold millions of clones, with roughly 96% observed a single time. The sequenced material came from naive CD4+ T cells sorted from blood. Subset of the sample: CD45RA+ positively selected. Receptors were obtained from a man aged 18 to 29 in good health.

The chain recombines TRBV7-6 with TRBJ1-6; D is unresolved. V shed 4 bases and J shed 0 bases, with 13 bases lying between them. CDR1 and CDR2 from the germline V gene are SGHVS and FNYEAQ. This CDR3 is built from 17 residues. This chain's CDR3 is CASSSGLPSSYNSPLHF. CDR3 nucleotide sequence: TGTGCCAGCAGCTCCGGACTTCCGAGCTCCTATAATTCACCCCTCCACTTT.

The chain couples TRBV29-1 to TRBJ2-1, with 8 bases lining up with TRBD1. The V gene's germline CDR1 is SQVTM and CDR2 ANQGSEA. The CDR3 has 14 amino acids. J gave up 7 bases and V 7 bases, and 12 bases lay outside the gene matches. CDR3 DNA: TGCAGCGGCCAGGGGGCGACAGGTGGGAATGAGCAGTTCTTC. Protein sequence: CSGQGATGGNEQFF.

This chain connects TRBV9 to TRBJ2-5; 8 bases agree with TRBD2. V dropped 0 bases and J dropped 1; count of bases not matched to a gene: 5. Germline CDR1 SGDLS, CDR2 YYNGEE. The CDR3 is 16 amino acids. The chain's CDR3 is CASSVGVAGFQETQYF. The CDR3 coding sequence is TGTGCCAGCAGCGTAGGAGTAGCGGGATTCCAAGAGACCCAGTACTTC.

The rearrangement links TRBV28 to TRBJ1-5; D uncertain. CDR1 is MDHEN, CDR2 SYDVKM, per germline. Trimming took off 2 bases at V and 2 bases at J, with 10 bases between the two ends. This CDR3 comprises 15 residues. The CDR3 DNA is TGTGCCAGCAGTTTAATTCTGGTGGGCAATCAGCCCCAGCATTTT. This encodes CASSLILVGNQPQHF. The variable domain in full, with the rest retrieved from reference TRBV28 and TRBJ1-5, is DVKVTQSSRYLVKRTGEKVFLECVQDMDHENMFWYRQDPGLGLRLIYFSYDVKMKEKGDIPEGYSVSREKKERFSLILESASTNQTSMYLCASSLILVGNQPQHFGDGTRLSIL.

V usage is TRBV4-2 and J usage is TRBJ2-1; 10 positions agree with TRBD2. The germline V gene has CDR1 LGHNA and CDR2 YNFKEQ. Germline trimming cut 0 bases from V and 5 bases from J; bases unmatched to any gene: 7. This CDR3 has 17 amino acids. CDR3 nucleotide sequence: TGTGCCAGCAGCCAAGAAGGTTTAGCGGGGGGCGACAATGAGCAGTTCTTC. The encoded protein is CASSQEGLAGGDNEQFF.

On this clone: Within the sample, other DNA sequences also encode this same CDR3. This chain uses TRBV20-1 with TRBJ2-7; D uncertain. Germline CDR1 reads DFQATT; CDR2 reads SNEGSKA (reference sequence). CDR3 length: 11 amino acids. V gave up 0 bases and J gave up 2 bases, with 2 bases separating them. The CDR3 DNA follows: TGCAGTGCTAGAGATCCCTACGAGCAGTACTTC. Translation gives CSARDPYEQYF.

The genes are TRBV7-2 and TRBJ1-5, with no clear D. The CDR3 has 15 amino acids. V gave up 1 base and J gave up 2 bases, with 9 bases separating them. The germline gives CDR1 SGHTA, CDR2 FQGNSA. The CDR3 DNA sequence: TGTGCCAGCAGCTTAGAAGGGAGTCGCAATCAGCCCCAGCATTTT. Amino acid sequence: CASSLEGSRNQPQHF. The whole variable domain, remainder taken from reference TRBV7-2 and TRBJ1-5, is GAGVSQSPSNKVTEKGKDVELRCDPISGHTALYWYRQSLGQGLEFLIYFQGNSAPDKSGLPSDRFSAERTGGSVSTLTIQRTQQEDSAVYLCASSLEGSRNQPQHFGDGTRLSIL.

V is TRBV4-1 and J is TRBJ2-7; the match to TRBD1 covers 7 bases. The CDR3 is made up of 14 amino acids. V gave up 0 bases and J gave up 5 bases; unmatched junction bases: 4. Germline V gives CDR1 MGHRA, CDR2 YSYEKL. CDR3: CASSQETGVHEQYF. As DNA, the CDR3 is TGCGCCAGCAGCCAAGAAACAGGGGTTCACGAGCAGTACTTC.

The chain joins TRBV6-6 to TRBJ2-1; 8 bases align to TRBD2. The ends lost 5 bases at V and 4 bases at J; junction bases unmatched: 7. The CDR3 spans 15 residues. Per the germline V gene, CDR1 is MNHNY and CDR2 is SVGAGI (reference sequence). The CDR3 region has the DNA TGTGCCAGCAGTCCCAGCGGGGGCCGTTACAATGAGCAGTTCTTC. Encoded protein: CASSPSGGRYNEQFF.

The chain joins TRBV7-2 to TRBJ2-2, with D tentatively TRBD1 (6 bases). Per germline, CDR1 SGHTA and CDR2 FQGNSA. The CDR3 has 15 residues. Trimming took 3 bases from V and 5 from J, leaving 13 bases between them. The CDR3 DNA follows: TGTGCCAGCAGCTTCGTCAGGGGAGATACCGGGGAGCTGTTTTTT. Translating it yields CASSFVRGDTGELFF.